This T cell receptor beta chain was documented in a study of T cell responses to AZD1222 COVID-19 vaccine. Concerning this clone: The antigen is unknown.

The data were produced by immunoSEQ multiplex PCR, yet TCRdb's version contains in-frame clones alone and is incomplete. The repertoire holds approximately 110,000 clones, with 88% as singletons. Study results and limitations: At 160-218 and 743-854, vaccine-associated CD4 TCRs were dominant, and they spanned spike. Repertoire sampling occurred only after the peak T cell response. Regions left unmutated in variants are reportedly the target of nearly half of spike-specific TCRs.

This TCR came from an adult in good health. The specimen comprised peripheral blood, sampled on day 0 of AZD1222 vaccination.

CDR3 loop: CASSVELAGVDEQFF. CDR3 nucleotide sequence: TGTGCCAGCAGTGTAGAACTAGCGGGGGTGGATGAGCAGTTCTTC. The chain is built from TRBV2 and TRBJ2-1, with TRBD2 identical over 11 bases. CDR1 is SNHLY, CDR2 FYNNEI, per germline. This CDR3 contains 15 residues. J was trimmed by 8 bases and V by 4 bases; bases with no gene match: 7.